This T cell receptor beta chain was captured in a study of shared clonotypes between healthy human individuals. Overall study context: A donor's plate count was three for CD4 naive and three for CD4 memory; CD8 naive had two and CD8 memory one.

Only in-frame clones appear in the TCRdb table, and some are missing; sequencing was by immunoSEQ multiplex PCR. The sample yields 850,000 to 1,200,000 clones, more than 60% seen once. The study separated CD4+ cells into CD45RA+ naive and CD45RA-negative memory subsets. This CDR3 has 15 amino acids. Germline CDR1 SGHRS, CDR2 YFSETQ. The V end lost 0 bases, the J end lost 2 bases, and 8 bases lay between the germline ends. This clone was recorded at least ten times. This TCR came from a man between 18 and 35 years old in good health. This chain joins TRBV5-1 and TRBJ2-2; the D is unclear. The sample consisted of memory CD4+ T cells sorted from blood. As to subset: CD45RA-negative fraction. The CDR3 spells CASSLGDTNTGELFF. The DNA for the CDR3 is TGCGCCAGCAGCTTGGGAGATACAAACACCGGGGAGCTGTTTTTT. The whole variable domain, remainder taken from reference TRBV5-1 and TRBJ2-2, is KAGVTQTPRYLIKTRGQQVTLSCSPISGHRSVSWYQQTPGQGLQFLFEYFSETQRNKGNFPGRFSGRQFSNSRSEMNVSTLELGDSALYLCASSLGDTNTGELFFGEGSRLTVL.